These 21 T cell receptor beta chains came from one sample sequenced in a study of blood T cell repertoires in COVID-19. Profiling relied on immunoSEQ multiplex PCR, and the TCRdb table lists in-frame clones only, not all of them. Of a few hundred thousand clones detected, 85% appear once; the ten largest clones hold 2% to 3%. The sequenced sample was PBMCs or T cells enriched from blood (not recorded which). The receptors were sampled from a woman aged 45-59 years who had recovered from COVID-19.

This chain joins TRBV19 and TRBJ1-1; 10 bases are shared with TRBD1. V was clipped by 6 bases and J by 3 bases; unmatched bases: 4. This CDR3 region has 14 residues. CDR1 is LNHDA and CDR2 is SQIVND in the germline V gene (reference sequence). The CDR3 sequence is CASRRDRGHTEAFF. In DNA, the CDR3 is TGTGCCAGTAGACGGGACAGGGGCCACACTGAAGCTTTCTTT.

V usage is TRBV28 and J usage is TRBJ1-6, with 9 nucleotides matching TRBD1. The CDR3 loop spans 18 amino acids. Germline-derived CDR1 and CDR2 are MDHEN and SYDVKM. Losses at the gene ends were 5 bases for V and 0 bases for J; bases not matched to a gene: 8. Here the CDR3 DNA reads TGTGCCAGCAGTCCCGGACAGGGGAGGAGCTCCTATAATTCACCCCTCCACTTT. This codes for CASSPGQGRSSYNSPLHF. The full variable domain, rest sourced from reference TRBV28 and TRBJ1-6, is DVKVTQSSRYLVKRTGEKVFLECVQDMDHENMFWYRQDPGLGLRLIYFSYDVKMKEKGDIPEGYSVSREKKERFSLILESASTNQTSMYLCASSPGQGRSSYNSPLHFGNGTRLTVT.

The rearrangement joins TRBV2 to TRBJ2-2, with 7 positions matching TRBD2. The CDR3 totals 12 residues. Per the germline V gene, CDR1 is SNHLY and CDR2 is FYNNEI. Germline trimming cut 7 bases from V and 11 bases from J; bases unmatched to any gene: 7. This CDR3 is CASMTGGFELFF. The CDR3 nucleotides are TGTGCCAGCATGACGGGGGGTTTTGAGCTGTTTTTT.

This rearrangement joins TRBV4-2 to TRBJ1-1, with D possibly TRBD1 on 6 matching bases. The ends were cut back, 0 bases at V and 7 bases at J, with 12 bases in the middle. In germline, CDR1 is LGHNA, CDR2 YNFKEQ. The CDR3 is 14 residues long. This CDR3 reads CASSQEDLGGEAFF. The CDR3 DNA follows: TGTGCCAGCAGCCAAGAGGATTTAGGGGGTGAAGCTTTCTTT.

This chain uses TRBV27 with TRBJ2-1, with D uncertain. The germline V gene encodes CDR1 MNHEY and CDR2 SMNVEV (reference sequence). The CDR3 has 12 residues. Trimming removed 6 bases from V and 5 bases from J, with 8 bases in between. The CDR3 protein is CASSRGNNEQFF. DNA of the CDR3: TGTGCCAGCAGCCGCGGTAACAATGAGCAGTTCTTC.

V usage is TRBV9 and J usage is TRBJ2-6; weak D call: TRBD2 (5 bases). The V gene lost 2 bases and the J gene lost 0 bases, with 6 bases spanning the gap. The CDR3 loop spans 15 amino acids. Germline V CDR1 and CDR2: SGDLS, YYNGEE. CDR3 protein: CASSVGVSGANVLTF. CDR3 in DNA: TGTGCCAGCAGCGTCGGGGTCTCTGGGGCCAACGTCCTGACTTTC.

The CDR3, as DNA: TGTGCCAGCAGCCAACGTGCTTCCGGGTCGCAAATAACTGAAGCTTTCTTT. It yields the protein CASSQRASGSQITEAFF. The chain couples TRBV4-2 to TRBJ1-1; the D is unclear. The germline gives CDR1 LGHNA, CDR2 YNFKEQ. Deletions cut 2 bases from V and 5 bases from J, with 21 bases between. The CDR3 spans 17 residues.

The chain links TRBV5-1 to TRBJ2-7, with D maybe TRBD1 (5 bases). The ends were cut back, 4 bases at V and 3 bases at J, with 8 bases in the middle. The CDR3 sequence is 12 residues long. Per the germline V gene, CDR1 is SGHRS and CDR2 is YFSETQ. The CDR3 coding sequence is TGCGCCAGCAGCGGTACAGGCTACGAGCAGTACTTC. It is translated as CASSGTGYEQYF.

Here the CDR3 reads CASSLGDREYGYTF. The CDR3 nucleotides are TGTGCCAGCAGCTTAGGGGACAGGGAATATGGCTACACCTTC. The V call is TRBV7-8, the J call TRBJ1-2, with TRBD1 identical over 9 bases. The CDR3 contains 14 residues. The ends lost 1 base at V and 5 bases at J; junction bases unmatched: 2. Germline V CDR1 and CDR2: SGHVS, FQNEAQ. Looking up the rest from reference TRBV7-8 and TRBJ1-2 gives the full variable domain: GAGVSQSPRYKVAKRGQDVALRCDPISGHVSLFWYQQALGQGPEFLTYFQNEAQLDKSGLPSDRFFAERPEGSVSTLKIQRTQQEDSAVYLCASSLGDREYGYTFGSGTRLTVV.

The chain combines TRBV2 with TRBJ2-1, with 7 bases lining up with TRBD1. CDR1 is SNHLY and CDR2 is FYNNEI in the germline V gene. The ends lost 3 bases at V and 4 bases at J; junction bases unmatched: 9. This CDR3 has 16 residues. CDR3 sequence: CASSDEWVRGYNEQFF. CDR3 DNA: TGTGCCAGCAGTGACGAGTGGGTCAGGGGGTACAATGAGCAGTTCTTC.

The rearrangement links TRBV5-6 to TRBJ2-7, with 7 bases identical to TRBD2. CDR3 length: 11 amino acids. CDR1 is SGHDT, CDR2 YYEEEE, per germline. The ends lost 3 bases at V and 6 bases at J; junction bases unmatched: 0. In DNA form, the CDR3 reads TGTGCCAGCAGCTCGGGGGGCGAGCAGTACTTC. Translated: CASSSGGEQYF.

The V and J genes are TRBV29-1 and TRBJ1-3, with 7 bases aligning to TRBD1. Germline V gene lookup returns CDR1 SQVTM and CDR2 ANQGSEA. This CDR3 region has 13 residues. The ends lost 6 bases at V and 2 bases at J; junction bases unmatched: 4. DNA for the CDR3: TGCAGCGTCACAACAGGGGCTGGAAACACCATATATTTT. Its protein is CSVTTGAGNTIYF.

The J gene is TRBJ1-1, the V gene TRBV7-9; 7 positions match TRBD1. This CDR3 is 15 amino acids long. Trimming removed 1 base from V and 1 base from J; junction bases left unmatched: 3. CDR1 and CDR2 from the germline V gene are SEHNR and FQNEAQ (reference sequence). CDR3 nucleotides: TGTGCCAGCAGCTTAGGACAGGGCACGAACACTGAAGCTTTCTTT. Its translation is CASSLGQGTNTEAFF. Supplemented by reference TRBV7-9 and TRBJ1-1, the full variable domain reads DTGVSQNPRHKITKRGQNVTFRCDPISEHNRLYWYRQTLGQGPEFLTYFQNEAQLEKSRLLSDRFSAERPKGSFSTLEIQRTEQGDSAMYLCASSLGQGTNTEAFFGQGTRLTVV.

This clone appeared many times. The chain has TRBV29-1 and TRBJ2-2, with a weak D call TRBD1 (5 bases). This CDR3 comprises 13 residues. The V and J ends lost 5 bases and 5 bases respectively, with 12 bases between them. Germline CDR1 and CDR2: SQVTM and ANQGSEA. The CDR3 loop is CSVRQSWTGELFF. CDR3 DNA: TGCAGCGTTCGACAGTCCTGGACCGGGGAGCTGTTTTTT.

CDR3: CASIDIRTGSTGNTIYF. CDR3 nucleotide sequence: TGTGCCAGCATCGATATCCGAACAGGGTCGACTGGAAACACCATATATTTT. This chain links TRBV11-2 with TRBJ1-3; perhaps TRBD1 as D (6 bases). The CDR3 sequence is 17 residues long. The germline V gene has CDR1 SGHAT and CDR2 FQNNGV. V lost 7 bases, J lost 2 bases, and 21 bases lay in between.

The chain employs TRBV12-3 or TRBV12-4 and TRBJ1-2, with TRBD1 matching over 9 bases. The CDR3 runs 13 residues. V shed 8 bases and J 4 bases; nucleotides not matched to a gene: 5. CDR3 loop: CASRTGAIYGYTF. The CDR3 nucleotides read TGTGCCAGCCGGACAGGGGCTATCTATGGCTACACCTTC.

The chain uses TRBV30 and TRBJ2-5, with 10 bases aligning to TRBD1. J lost 5 bases, V lost 5 bases, and 8 bases had no gene match. This CDR3 is 14 amino acids long. CDR1 is GTSNPN, CDR2 SVGIG, per germline (reference sequence). CDR3 DNA sequence: TGTGCCTGGGACACCGGACAGGGGGGGGAGACCCAGTACTTC. As protein: CAWDTGQGGETQYF.

The chain combines TRBV30 with TRBJ1-5; D ambiguous. Germline CDR1 is GTSNPN and CDR2 is SVGIG (reference sequence). This CDR3 has 14 amino acids. The germline V and J ends were trimmed by 5 bases and 4 bases, with 15 bases remaining between them. In DNA, the CDR3 is TGTGCCTGGGGCTCTGGAGGGCAGAATCAGCCCCAGCATTTT. It specifies CAWGSGGQNQPQHF. Variable domain in full (rest from reference TRBV30 and TRBJ1-5): SQTIHQWPATLVQPVGSPLSLECTVEGTSNPNLYWYRQAAGRGLQLLFYSVGIGQISSEVPQNLSASRPQDRQFILSSKKLLLSDSGFYLCAWGSGGQNQPQHFGDGTRLSIL.

This clone was seen only once. The chain employs TRBV19 and TRBJ1-6, with 9 nucleotides matching TRBD1. This CDR3 is 15 amino acids long. Germline V gives CDR1 LNHDA, CDR2 SQIVND (reference sequence). V trimming: 7 bases; J trimming: 7 bases; junction bases outside the gene matches: 8. In DNA form, the CDR3 reads TGTGCCAGTAAACCGACAGGGGGAGGGAATTCACCCCTCCACTTT. This translates into CASKPTGGGNSPLHF.

V gene TRBV6-5 combines with J gene TRBJ2-1, with 8 bases identical to TRBD2. Germline lookup yields CDR1 MNHEY and CDR2 SVGAGI. The CDR3 is 14 amino acids. J lost 4 bases, V lost 7 bases, and 6 bases had no gene match. CDR3 amino acids: CASNSGEWYNEQFF. CDR3 coding DNA: TGTGCCAGCAATAGCGGGGAATGGTACAATGAGCAGTTCTTC.

On this clone itself: Other DNA sequences of this sample code for an identical CDR3. The chain recombines TRBV5-1 with TRBJ1-4; D possibly corresponds to TRBD1 (5 bases). Deletions cut 3 bases from V and 0 bases from J, with 9 bases between. CDR3 size: 15 residues. Germline CDR1 reads SGHRS; CDR2 reads YFSETQ. This chain's CDR3 is CASSSTGSTNEKLFF. The CDR3 coding sequence is TGCGCCAGCAGCTCTACAGGCTCAACTAATGAAAAACTGTTTTTT.